Below, 6 T cell receptor beta chains from the same sample are listed, as sequenced in a study of response to subunit inactivated influenza vaccine. TCRdb redid the calling of the RT-PCR reads with MiXCR, one entry per CDR3 protein. This table has 500,000 to 550,000 distinct CDR3 sequences, approximately 7.3% appearing once. The sample here was PBMCs from blood, taken 23 months after vaccination. Source of these receptors: a man aged 45 to 70 who received an inactivated influenza vaccine.

The chain is built from TRBV4-3 and TRBJ2-3, with D uncertain. Germline-derived CDR1 and CDR2 are LGHNA and YSLEER. Trimming removed 0 bases at V and 9 bases at J, with 7 bases between. CDR3 length: 12 amino acids. CDR3 in DNA: TGCGCCAGCAGCCAAGATAAATGGACGCAGTATTTT. It translates to CASSQDKWTQYF.

Here the CDR3 DNA reads TGTGCCAGCAGCCTGGGAACTAGCGGGGCCAATGAGCAGTTCTTC. It codes for CASSLGTSGANEQFF. The V gene is TRBV5-4, the J gene TRBJ2-1; TRBD2 matches at 10 bases. The CDR3 runs to 15 residues. Per the germline V gene, CDR1 is SGHNT and CDR2 is YYREEE (reference sequence). The V segment lost 4 bases and the J segment 6 bases; nucleotides outside the gene matches: 7.

This chain joins TRBV28 and TRBJ2-3, with D maybe TRBD2 (7 bases). CDR3 size: 13 residues. Germline V gene data show CDR1 as MDHEN and CDR2 as SYDVKM. Between the trimmed V and J ends, which lost 11 bases and 2 bases, there was a span of 14 bases. CDR3 amino acids: CAGRGAHTDTQYF. The CDR3 region has the DNA TGTGCCGGACGGGGGGCCCACACAGATACGCAGTATTTT.

The table lists this clonotype with many counts. The chain recombines TRBV29-1 with TRBJ2-5; the D gene could be TRBD1 or TRBD2 (5 bases each). Germline V lookup: CDR1 SQVTM, CDR2 ANQGSEA. This CDR3 region has 11 residues. V was trimmed by 4 bases and J by 5 bases, leaving 8 bases between them. The CDR3 protein is CSVAREETQYF. CDR3 sequence (DNA): TGCAGCGTTGCCAGGGAGGAGACCCAGTACTTC.

This clonotype was found a few times. The rearrangement joins TRBV5-1 to TRBJ2-1, with 8 bases fitting TRBD1. Trimming cost V 1 base and J 6 bases; bases outside gene matches: 6. The CDR3 totals 15 residues. From germline, CDR1 is SGHRS and CDR2 YFSETQ. This chain's CDR3 is CASSLLQGEGNEQFF. DNA for the CDR3: TGCGCCAGCAGCTTGTTACAGGGGGAAGGCAATGAGCAGTTCTTC.

The chain couples TRBV7-2 to TRBJ1-1; D ambiguous. V lost 3 bases and J lost 11, with 13 bases in between. The CDR3 runs 12 residues. Germline-derived CDR1 and CDR2 are SGHTA and FQGNSA. CDR3 DNA: TGTGCCAGCAGCTTGGCCCGGGGAGGGGCTTTCTTT. It translates to CASSLARGGAFF.